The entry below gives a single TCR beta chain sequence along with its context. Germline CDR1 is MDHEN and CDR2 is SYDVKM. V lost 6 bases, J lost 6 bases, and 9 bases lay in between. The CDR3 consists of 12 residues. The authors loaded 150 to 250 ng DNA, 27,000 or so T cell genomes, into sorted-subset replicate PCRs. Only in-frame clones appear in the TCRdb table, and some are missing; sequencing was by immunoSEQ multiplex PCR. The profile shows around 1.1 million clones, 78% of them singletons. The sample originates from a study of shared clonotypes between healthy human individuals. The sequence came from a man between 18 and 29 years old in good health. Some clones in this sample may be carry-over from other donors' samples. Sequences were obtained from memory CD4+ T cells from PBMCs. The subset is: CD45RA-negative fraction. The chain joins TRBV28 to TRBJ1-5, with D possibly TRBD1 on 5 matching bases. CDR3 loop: CASRRGPQPQHF. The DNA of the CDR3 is TGTGCCAGCAGGAGGGGCCCTCAGCCCCAGCATTTT.